The 16 T cell receptor beta chains reported below all come from one sample, sequenced in a study of T-cell reconstitution after alpha-beta-depleted transplantation in children. Unique molecular identifiers were incorporated during preparation of the TCRbeta library. In TCRdb, the PCR reads were re-called with MiXCR into one record per CDR3 protein. In the table there are approximately 170,000 distinct CDR3 sequences, 11% of which are singletons. The source material was PBMCs, sampled before TCRalphabeta/CD19-depleted stem cell transplant. The source of these receptors is a boy between 2 and 10 years old with acute myeloid leukemia, due to receive a stem cell transplant.

This clonotype came up a few times. The chain joins TRBV20-1 to TRBJ2-7, with unresolved D. CDR1 is DFQATT and CDR2 is SNEGSKA in the germline V gene (reference sequence). This CDR3 contains 18 residues. The ends were cut back, 5 bases at V and 1 base at J, with 27 bases in the middle. The CDR3 nucleotides read TGCAGTGCTCTCCCCTCCGCGGTAAGCCCTCTGCCATCCTACGAGCAGTACGTC. It specifies CSALPSAVSPLPSYEQYV.

This clonotype was recorded at least ten times. The rearrangement links TRBV27 to TRBJ2-7, with 7 nucleotides matching TRBD1. The CDR3 spans 13 residues. Losses at the gene ends were 6 bases for V and 6 bases for J; bases not matched to a gene: 8. CDR1 MNHEY and CDR2 SMNVEV come from the germline V gene (reference sequence). In nucleotides, the CDR3 is TGTGCCAGCAGCCTCGTCACAGGGGTCGAGCAGTACTTC. Amino acid sequence: CASSLVTGVEQYF.

This clonotype was seen more than once but under ten times. The chain employs TRBV20-1 and TRBJ2-1, with a weak D call TRBD2 (6 bases). CDR1 DFQATT and CDR2 SNEGSKA come from the germline V gene (reference sequence). This CDR3 spans 17 amino acids. The germline V and J ends were trimmed by 1 base and 0 bases, with 16 bases remaining between them. CDR3 protein: CSARGRGGPLSYNEQFF. The CDR3, as DNA: TGCAGTGCTAGAGGGAGGGGCGGACCCCTCTCCTACAATGAGCAGTTCTTC.

This clonotype has a count of ten or more. This chain connects TRBV20-1 to TRBJ1-5; possible D gene TRBD1, 5 bases. Germline-derived CDR1 and CDR2 are DFQATT and SNEGSKA (reference sequence). CDR3 length: 13 residues. The germline V and J ends were trimmed by 6 bases and 7 bases, with 16 bases remaining between them. CDR3 protein: CSASDSRDQPQHF. DNA of the CDR3: TGCAGTGCCTCTGACAGTCGCGACCAGCCCCAGCATTTT.

This clonotype was counted at least ten times. The chain joins TRBV7-2 to TRBJ2-7, with D unresolved. From germline, CDR1 is SGHTA and CDR2 FQGNSA. V lost 2 bases and J 0 bases, leaving 11 bases between the germline ends. CDR3 length: 15 amino acids. CDR3 residues: CASSLISGSSYEQYF. In nucleotides, the CDR3 is TGTGCCAGCAGCTTAATTTCGGGCAGCTCCTACGAGCAGTACTTC.

Many counts were recorded for this clonotype. This chain links TRBV6-5 with TRBJ1-1; 8 bases align to TRBD1. CDR1 and CDR2 from the germline V gene are MNHEY and SVGAGI. The CDR3 is 16 residues long. Losses at the gene ends were 0 bases for V and 2 bases for J; bases not matched to a gene: 5. The CDR3 is CASSYSTGAFNTEAFF. As DNA, the CDR3 is TGTGCCAGCAGTTACTCGACAGGGGCCTTTAACACTGAAGCTTTCTTT.

This chain uses TRBV6-2 or TRBV6-3 with TRBJ2-7; 10 nucleotides agree with TRBD2. J lost 4 bases, V lost 5 bases, and 2 bases had no gene match. Germline values: CDR1 MNHEY, CDR2 SVGEGT. The CDR3 totals 13 residues. CDR3 sequence: CASSRTSGYEQYF. In DNA, the CDR3 is TGTGCCAGCAGTAGGACTAGCGGTTACGAGCAGTACTTC.

This clonotype was counted at least ten times. The rearrangement joins TRBV5-1 to TRBJ1-3, with D unclear. This CDR3 region has 15 residues. Germline loops: CDR1 SGHRS, CDR2 YFSETQ. V was cut by 2 bases and J by 0 bases, with 9 bases left in between. The CDR3 here is CASSFDSSSGNTIYF. For the CDR3, the DNA is TGCGCCAGCAGCTTCGACTCTTCCTCTGGAAACACCATATATTTT.

This clonotype was observed many times. V usage is TRBV27 and J usage is TRBJ1-6; D remains unclear. The CDR3 is made up of 13 amino acids. Germline V gene data show CDR1 as MNHEY and CDR2 as SMNVEV (reference sequence). Trimming removed 2 bases from V and 7 bases from J, with 6 bases in between. The CDR3 loop reads CASSLRHNSPLHF. For the CDR3, the DNA is TGTGCCAGCAGTTTACGGCACAATTCACCCCTCCACTTT.

This clonotype came up many times. The CDR3 loop is CSAGLRPNQPQHF. The CDR3 coding sequence is TGCAGTGCTGGACTAAGGCCCAATCAGCCCCAGCATTTT. The chain uses TRBV20-1 and TRBJ1-5; D is unresolved. V was trimmed by 5 bases and J by 3 bases, leaving 11 bases between them. This CDR3 is built from 13 residues. Germline V gene data show CDR1 as DFQATT and CDR2 as SNEGSKA (reference sequence).

This clonotype was counted a few times. The chain joins TRBV19 to TRBJ2-2; 8 bases line up with TRBD1. CDR3 length equals 14 residues. Germline values: CDR1 LNHDA, CDR2 SQIVND (reference sequence). The V segment lost 7 bases and the J segment 7 bases; nucleotides outside the gene matches: 8. In DNA, the CDR3 is TGTGCCAGTAAACCCAGGGGGCTAATCGGGGAGCTGTTTTTT. Translating gives CASKPRGLIGELFF. Full variable domain (remainder filled in from reference TRBV19 and TRBJ2-2): DGGITQSPKYLFRKEGQNVTLSCEQNLNHDAMYWYRQDPGQGLRLIYYSQIVNDFQKGDIAEGYSVSREKKESFPLTVTSAQKNPTAFYLCASKPRGLIGELFFGEGSRLTVL.

In this sample, this clonotype turned up a few times. V usage is TRBV7-3 and J usage is TRBJ2-1; D uncertain. CDR1 is SGHTA, CDR2 FQGTGA, per germline. This CDR3 has 13 residues. Trimming left V 1 base short and J 12 bases short, with 13 bases between. CDR3 amino acids: CASSLSSSEVQFF. Written as DNA, the CDR3 is TGTGCCAGCAGCTTAAGTTCCTCTGAGGTGCAGTTCTTC.

This clonotype showed up many times. The chain uses TRBV5-1 and TRBJ2-3; 9 bases are shared with TRBD2. The junction had 3 bases not matched to a gene; V was cut back by 2 bases and J by 2 bases. The CDR3 has 15 amino acids. CDR1 and CDR2 (germline): SGHRS, YFSETQ. The CDR3 region has the DNA TGCGCCAGCAGCTTTGGCGGGGGGGCCACAGATACGCAGTATTTT. Its translation is CASSFGGGATDTQYF.

This clonotype was observed at least ten times. This chain joins TRBV20-1 and TRBJ2-7; maybe TRBD1 (6 bases). The CDR3 sequence is 13 residues long. V lost 2 bases and J 2 bases, leaving 10 bases between the germline ends. Germline V CDR1 and CDR2: DFQATT, SNEGSKA (reference sequence). The CDR3 spells CSARQGKAYEQYF. The DNA of the CDR3 is TGCAGTGCTAGACAGGGGAAGGCCTACGAGCAGTACTTC.

This clonotype has a count of ten or more. This chain joins TRBV4-2 and TRBJ1-1; D is perhaps TRBD1 (5 bases). The germline CDR1 and CDR2 sequences are LGHNA and YNFKEQ. The CDR3 covers 13 residues. V shed 4 bases and J shed 1 base, with 7 bases lying between them. The CDR3 reads CASSPQGNTEAFF. The CDR3 region has the DNA TGTGCCAGCAGCCCTCAGGGGAACACTGAAGCTTTCTTT.

This clonotype was observed many times. This chain connects TRBV20-1 to TRBJ2-7, with 10 positions matching TRBD2. CDR1 is DFQATT and CDR2 is SNEGSKA in the germline V gene (reference sequence). V trimming: 6 bases; J trimming: 12 bases; junction bases outside the gene matches: 17. CDR3 length equals 14 residues. The CDR3 DNA is TGCAGTGCCGAAGATGGAGAGGCTAGCGGGAGTCGGTACTTC. Protein: CSAEDGEASGSRYF.